These 29 T cell receptor beta chains were all obtained from the same sample, sequenced in a study of cytomegalovirus exposure and HLA in healthy donors. Primers: 60 Vbeta forward and 13 Jbeta reverse. Produced via immunoSEQ multiplex PCR; TCRdb's table is partial and in-frame only. This sample has 220,000 or so clones; 70% to 80% occur once, and the top ten carry 3% to 4%. The sequenced sample was PBMCs. The receptor set was obtained from a male donor in good health and CMV-seronegative.

The chain uses TRBV5-1 and TRBJ1-6; no firm D call. Trimming left V 2 bases short and J 5 bases short, with 8 bases between. Per germline, CDR1 SGHRS and CDR2 YFSETQ. The CDR3 covers 14 residues. CDR3 nucleotide sequence: TGCGCCAGCAGCTTCGAGGGTAATAATTCACCCCTCCACTTT. The encoded protein is CASSFEGNNSPLHF.

A few counts support this clone. The chain couples TRBV10-1 to TRBJ2-1, with no clear D. V lost 2 bases and J lost 0, with 11 bases in between. The CDR3 is made up of 16 amino acids. Germline assignment: CDR1 WNHNN and CDR2 SYGVQD (reference sequence). CDR3 in amino acids: CASSEVAQSSYNEQFF. The DNA of the CDR3 is TGCGCCAGCAGTGAGGTAGCTCAAAGCTCCTACAATGAGCAGTTCTTC.

The chain has TRBV27 and TRBJ1-2, with 11 positions matching TRBD1. The V and J ends lost 6 bases and 7 bases, in that order; junction bases with no gene match: 16. Germline CDR1 is MNHEY and CDR2 is SMNVEV (reference sequence). The CDR3 is 17 amino acids. DNA for the CDR3: TGTGCCAGCAGAAGAAGGTGGGGACAGGGGGGGACCGGTGGCTACACCTTC. Translation: CASRRRWGQGGTGGYTF.

The count of this clone is one. V and J are TRBV6-5 and TRBJ2-3; D remains ambiguous. The CDR3 has 13 amino acids. Germline CDR1 reads MNHEY; CDR2 reads SVGAGI. V was shortened by 6 bases and J by 4 bases, with 11 bases between the two germline ends. The CDR3 nucleotides read TGTGCCAGCAGGGCGGCGTGGGCAGATACGCAGTATTTT. Its protein product is CASRAAWADTQYF.

J is TRBJ2-2 and V is TRBV30; 10 bases fit TRBD2. J lost 6 bases, V lost 0 bases, and 4 bases had no gene match. Looked up from germline, CDR1 is GTSNPN and CDR2 is SVGIG (reference sequence). This CDR3 has 15 residues. CDR3 sequence (DNA): TGTGCCTGGAGTGTACTAGCGGGAATAGCCGGGGAGCTGTTTTTT. This gives the protein CAWSVLAGIAGELFF.

This clone was seen just once. The chain combines TRBV9 with TRBJ1-1; D unclear. The CDR3 length is 16 residues. V was shortened by 0 bases and J by 3 bases, with 15 bases between the two germline ends. The germline V gene has CDR1 SGDLS and CDR2 YYNGEE. The CDR3 nucleotides are TGTGCCAGCAGCGTAGTCCCCTCGGGGTACGACACTGAAGCTTTCTTT. Its protein product is CASSVVPSGYDTEAFF.

CDR3 DNA sequence: TGTGCCTGGGAACCGGGACAGGGATATCAGCCCCAGCATTTT. It is translated as CAWEPGQGYQPQHF. The genes are TRBV30 and TRBJ1-5; 9 nucleotides line up with TRBD1. V was pared by 5 bases and J by 5 bases, with 7 bases of the junction left unmatched. The CDR3 is 14 amino acids. The germline CDR1 and CDR2 sequences are GTSNPN and SVGIG (reference sequence).

A few counts support this clone. This rearrangement joins TRBV6-1 to TRBJ2-7; the match to TRBD1 covers 7 bases. J was trimmed by 6 bases and V by 6 bases; bases with no gene match: 5. The CDR3 loop spans 12 amino acids. Germline loops: CDR1 MNHNS, CDR2 SASEGT. CDR3 nucleotide sequence: TGTGCCAGCAGCCGGGACAGTCGCGAGCAGTACTTC. Its translation: CASSRDSREQYF.

The chain employs TRBV4-1 and TRBJ2-7; TRBD1 matches at 8 bases. Per the germline V gene, CDR1 is MGHRA and CDR2 is YSYEKL. The CDR3 loop spans 16 amino acids. V lost 0 bases and J lost 6; bases outside the gene matches: 10. CDR3 sequence (DNA): TGCGCCAGCAGCCAAGAGGGGACGGCAGGGGGCGGCGAGCAGTACTTC. Residues: CASSQEGTAGGGEQYF.

The chain uses TRBV6-1 and TRBJ2-7, with 8 bases fitting TRBD2. Germline-derived CDR1 and CDR2 are MNHNS and SASEGT. V was clipped by 6 bases and J by 2 bases; unmatched bases: 6. The CDR3 spans 14 residues. CDR3 DNA: TGTGCCAGCAGCTATTTAGCGGGACCCTACGAGCAGTACTTC. Residues: CASSYLAGPYEQYF.

This chain uses TRBV15 with TRBJ2-7; 7 nucleotides line up with TRBD1. The V gene's germline CDR1 is LNHNV and CDR2 YYDKDF (reference sequence). Trimming at V came to 3 bases and at J to 3 bases, leaving 5 bases not matched to a gene. The CDR3 consists of 14 residues. The chain's CDR3 is CATSSPQGDYEQYF. Here the CDR3 DNA reads TGTGCCACCAGCAGTCCCCAGGGGGACTACGAGCAGTACTTC.

As regards this clone: The junction and the germline gene differ at one end; a read error may be behind it. This rearrangement joins TRBV5-1 to TRBJ2-1; 7 positions agree with TRBD1. The germline V gene has CDR1 SGHRS and CDR2 YFSETQ. This CDR3 spans 15 amino acids. CDR3 bases: TGCGCCAGCAGCGAGGGGGCCGACGGATACAATGAGCAGCTCTTC. Amino acids: CASSEGADGYNEQLF.

Only a few counts were recorded for this clone. The chain uses TRBV7-2 and TRBJ2-1, with D possibly being TRBD2 (5 bases). The CDR3 totals 15 residues. Germline V gives CDR1 SGHTA, CDR2 FQGNSA. V was cut by 6 bases and J by 4 bases, with 16 bases left in between. The CDR3 here is CASRKWRTSYNEQFF. DNA of the CDR3: TGTGCCAGCAGAAAGTGGAGGACCTCATACAATGAGCAGTTCTTC.

V usage is TRBV30 and J usage is TRBJ1-5; D not certain. V gave up 1 base and J gave up 0 bases, with 22 bases separating them. CDR1 is GTSNPN and CDR2 is SVGIG in the germline V gene (reference sequence). The CDR3 has 19 amino acids. The CDR3, as DNA: TGTGCCTGGAGTGAACCGAGGGCAGGCGGAATGTATAGCAATCAGCCCCAGCATTTT. It codes for CAWSEPRAGGMYSNQPQHF.

V is TRBV19 and J is TRBJ2-3; no firm D call. V was shortened by 9 bases and J by 9 bases, with 16 bases between the two germline ends. CDR3 length: 12 residues. CDR1 is LNHDA and CDR2 is SQIVND in the germline V gene (reference sequence). CDR3 protein: CASSQRPETQYF. In DNA, the CDR3 is TGTGCCAGCAGTCAGAGGCCCGAGACGCAGTATTTT.

This clone was counted a single time. This sequence joins TRBV5-1 and TRBJ1-2; no clear D. Trimming shortened V by 0 bases and J by 6 bases, and 6 bases separated the two germline ends. The germline CDR1 and CDR2 sequences are SGHRS and YFSETQ. The CDR3 consists of 12 residues. CDR3 residues: CASSLDRNGYTF. As DNA, the CDR3 is TGCGCCAGCAGCTTGGACAGAAATGGCTACACCTTC. Full variable domain (outside the CDR3, taken from reference TRBV5-1 and TRBJ1-2): KAGVTQTPRYLIKTRGQQVTLSCSPISGHRSVSWYQQTPGQGLQFLFEYFSETQRNKGNFPGRFSGRQFSNSRSEMNVSTLELGDSALYLCASSLDRNGYTFGSGTRLTVV.

This clone was counted once. The chain joins TRBV27 to TRBJ1-1; 8 positions match TRBD1. V shed 4 bases, J shed 5 bases, and the junction held 6 bases outside the gene matches. CDR3 length: 14 amino acids. Germline V lookup: CDR1 MNHEY, CDR2 SMNVEV (reference sequence). The CDR3 protein is CASSSGQGETEAFF. The CDR3 nucleotides are TGTGCCAGCAGTTCCGGACAGGGTGAGACTGAAGCTTTCTTT.

V is TRBV29-1 and J is TRBJ2-7, with a weak D call TRBD2 (5 bases). CDR1 and CDR2 from the germline V gene are SQVTM and ANQGSEA. The CDR3 has 13 residues. V was clipped by 3 bases and J by 0 bases, with 9 bases between them. CDR3 DNA: TGCAGCGTTGAGTTGCGGGCCTCCTACGAGCAGTACTTC. It yields the protein CSVELRASYEQYF.

V gene TRBV15 combines with J gene TRBJ1-2; no firm D call. In germline, CDR1 is LNHNV, CDR2 YYDKDF (reference sequence). The V and J ends lost 0 bases and 2 bases respectively, with 4 bases between them. The CDR3 spans 13 residues. CDR3 region: CATSRDTNYGYTF. The CDR3 nucleotides read TGTGCCACCAGCAGAGATACAAACTATGGCTACACCTTC. The complete variable domain, with remaining parts taken from reference TRBV15 and TRBJ1-2, reads DAMVIQNPRYQVTQFGKPVTLSCSQTLNHNVMYWYQQKSSQAPKLLFHYYDKDFNNEADTPDNFQSRRPNTSFCFLDIRSPGLGDTAMYLCATSRDTNYGYTFGSGTRLTVV.

The chain links TRBV25-1 to TRBJ1-1; D gene uncertain. This CDR3 contains 15 residues. The germline V gene encodes CDR1 MGHDK and CDR2 SYGVNS. Between the trimmed V and J ends, which lost 4 bases and 0 bases, there was a span of 12 bases. In nucleotides, the CDR3 is TGTGCCAGCAGTGGTCGTTTCGAGTTGAACACTGAAGCTTTCTTT. Translation: CASSGRFELNTEAFF.

The chain uses TRBV11-1 and TRBJ2-5, with 10 bases identical to TRBD2. V dropped 5 bases and J dropped 7; count of bases not matched to a gene: 13. CDR3 length: 16 residues. Germline CDR1 reads SGHAT; CDR2 reads FQDESV (reference sequence). The CDR3 loop is CASSDKGLANRRTQYF. The CDR3 bases are TGTGCCAGCAGCGACAAGGGACTAGCGAACCGTCGGACCCAGTACTTC.

J is TRBJ2-5 and V is TRBV19; D is possibly TRBD2 (6 bases). V lost 1 base and J 4 bases, leaving 10 bases between the germline ends. The germline CDR1 and CDR2 sequences are LNHDA and SQIVND (reference sequence). The CDR3 runs 14 residues. In DNA form, the CDR3 reads TGTGCCAGTAGTATAGCGGGAGCGGGAGAGACCCAGTACTTC. It specifies CASSIAGAGETQYF. Looking up the rest from reference TRBV19 and TRBJ2-5 gives the full variable domain: DGGITQSPKYLFRKEGQNVTLSCEQNLNHDAMYWYRQDPGQGLRLIYYSQIVNDFQKGDIAEGYSVSREKKESFPLTVTSAQKNPTAFYLCASSIAGAGETQYFGPGTRLLVL.

This clone turned up a few times. The rearrangement uses TRBV18 and TRBJ1-2; the D gene is possibly TRBD1 (6 bases). CDR3 length: 12 residues. Trimming removed 5 bases from V and 7 bases from J, with 11 bases in between. Per germline, CDR1 KGHSH and CDR2 LQKENI. DNA for the CDR3: TGTGCCAGCTCAAATGACAGGACTGGCTACACCTTC. It specifies CASSNDRTGYTF.

The CDR3 spells CASSRTRTPGEQYF. The CDR3 nucleotides read TGCGCCAGCAGTCGGACTAGGACCCCCGGCGAGCAGTACTTC. This sequence joins TRBV5-1 and TRBJ2-5; 7 bases match TRBD2. The J call could be wrong; TRBJ2-7 is a better fit for the DNA end. From germline, CDR1 is SGHRS and CDR2 YFSETQ. The CDR3 length is 14 residues.

The V gene is TRBV5-4, the J gene TRBJ2-7; D gene uncertain. The germline V gene encodes CDR1 SGHNT and CDR2 YYREEE (reference sequence). Trimming cost V 2 bases and J 5 bases, with 8 bases left between them. This CDR3 comprises 12 residues. The CDR3 loop reads CASSLFSDEQYF. The CDR3 bases are TGTGCCAGCAGCTTATTTTCCGACGAGCAGTACTTC.

J is TRBJ1-5 and V is TRBV2, with D tentatively TRBD1 (6 bases). Trimming shortened V by 7 bases and J by 7 bases, and 20 bases separated the two germline ends. The CDR3 spans 15 residues. Germline CDR1 SNHLY, CDR2 FYNNEI. CDR3 sequence (DNA): TGTGCCAGCAACGAAGAACAGGGCGCTGGGCAGCCCCAGCATTTT. It codes for CASNEEQGAGQPQHF.

This clone has only a few counts. A junction end diverges from the germline sequence, so it may reflect a read error. The chain is built from TRBV7-7 and TRBJ2-7; TRBD2 might be the D (5 bases). The CDR3 runs 13 residues. Per germline, CDR1 SSHAT and CDR2 FNYEAQ (reference sequence). CDR3 residues: CASSLGWEYEQYF. CDR3 bases: TGTGCTAGCAGCTTAGGTTGGGAGTACGAGCAGTACTTC.

CDR3 nucleotides: TGTGCCAGCAGCTTAGAGGGGAGCAATCAGCCCCAGCATTTT. Its translation is CASSLEGSNQPQHF. The J gene is TRBJ1-5, the V gene TRBV7-9; D perhaps matches TRBD1 (5 bases). The CDR3 covers 14 residues. From germline, CDR1 is SEHNR and CDR2 FQNEAQ (reference sequence). V was shortened by 1 base and J by 1 base, with 5 bases between the two germline ends.

The rearrangement joins TRBV5-1 to TRBJ2-7; TRBD2 matches 13 bases. CDR1 is SGHRS and CDR2 is YFSETQ in the germline V gene. The CDR3 is 16 amino acids. J lost 6 bases, V lost 4 bases, and 10 bases had no gene match. Here the CDR3 DNA reads TGCGCCAGCAGCGACGGACTAGCGGGAGTTAAGAGCGAGCAGTACTTC. This sequence encodes CASSDGLAGVKSEQYF.